The text below deals with one T cell receptor beta chain. Antigen specificity is unknown. The CDR3 loop spans 15 amino acids. CDR1 DFQATT and CDR2 SNEGSKA come from the germline V gene (reference sequence). Unmatched junction bases numbered 9, after V lost 5 bases and J lost 0 bases. This entry belongs to a study of T cells in Graves' hyperthyroidism and ophthalmopathy. Study findings and constraints: Most clonotypes expanded in the thyroid (above 0.001) were also present in blood.

TCR beta CDR3 sequences were amplified from RNA transcripts. RT-PCR in the first round (using the HTBI primer set) targeted the TCR CDR3. TCRdb processed the multiplex PCR reads anew with MiXCR; each CDR3 protein has one entry. Among hundreds of thousands of distinct CDR3 sequences listed, 40% to 55% were seen once. The rearrangement uses TRBV20-1 and TRBJ2-5, with 7 bases identical to TRBD1. The receptor was isolated from an adult man with Graves' disease, either hyperthyroidism or ophthalmopathy (not recorded which). Sequences were obtained from peripheral blood or thyroid tissue (not recorded which). This CDR3 is CSAPNDRVNQETQYF. The CDR3 bases are TGCAGTGCTCCGAACGACAGGGTGAACCAAGAGACCCAGTACTTC.